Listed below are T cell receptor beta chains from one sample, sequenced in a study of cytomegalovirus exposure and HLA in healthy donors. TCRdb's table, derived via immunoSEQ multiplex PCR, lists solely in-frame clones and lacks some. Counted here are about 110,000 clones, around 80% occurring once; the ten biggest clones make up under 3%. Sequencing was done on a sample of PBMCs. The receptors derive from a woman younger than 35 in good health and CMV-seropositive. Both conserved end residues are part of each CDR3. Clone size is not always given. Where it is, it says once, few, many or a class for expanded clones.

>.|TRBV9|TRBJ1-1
CASSEFRTGESSAFF
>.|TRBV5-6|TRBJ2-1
CASSWGSVEGGEQFF
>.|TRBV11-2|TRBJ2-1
CASSPVSYNEQFF
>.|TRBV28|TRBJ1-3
CASSLQGARGTIYF
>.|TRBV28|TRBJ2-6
CASSPPGQGIGANVLTF
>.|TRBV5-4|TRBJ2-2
CASSSRAGENTGELFF
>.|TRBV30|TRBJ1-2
CAWSPRGRGYGYTF
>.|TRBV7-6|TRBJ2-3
CASSPRPLALTDTQYF
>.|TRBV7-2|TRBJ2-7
CASSLARTGQEQYF
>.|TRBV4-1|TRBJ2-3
CASSQDPQGSDTQYF
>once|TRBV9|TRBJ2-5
CASIHPGLAGVLQETQYF
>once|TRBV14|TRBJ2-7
CASSRQGVYEQYF
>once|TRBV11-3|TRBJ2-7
CASSLDPASSYEQYF
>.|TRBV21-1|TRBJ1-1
CASSPRTEAFF
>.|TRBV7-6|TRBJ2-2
CASNPAPGLPTGELFF
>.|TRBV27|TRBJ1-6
CASSGTGGASYNSPLHF
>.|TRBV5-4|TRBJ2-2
CASNRGLGTGELFF
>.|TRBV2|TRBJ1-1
CASTRASEAFF
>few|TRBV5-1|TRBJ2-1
CASSLGRVDGEQFF
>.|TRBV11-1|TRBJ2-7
CASSRDRPNEQYF
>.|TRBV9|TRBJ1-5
CASSVGGSNQPQHF
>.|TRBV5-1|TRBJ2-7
CASRENSYEQYF
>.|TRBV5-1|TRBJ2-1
CASSLTQLAGANEQFF
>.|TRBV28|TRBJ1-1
CASRGGGTEAFF
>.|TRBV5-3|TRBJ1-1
CARSGIQDRGGNRNTEAFF
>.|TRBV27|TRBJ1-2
CASISPGGDDSGYTF
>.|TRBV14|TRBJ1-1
CASSHLDRMNTEAFF
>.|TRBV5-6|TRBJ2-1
CASSLGDKQFF
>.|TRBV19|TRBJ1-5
CASSIAGRMGQPQHF
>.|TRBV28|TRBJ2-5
CASSLSQETQYF
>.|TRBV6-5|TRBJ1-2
CASSFGTGVGYTF
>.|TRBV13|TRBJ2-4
CASSLSFREGNIQYF
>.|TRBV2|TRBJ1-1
CASSQAGTSTEAFF
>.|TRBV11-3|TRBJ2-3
CASSFGGRGGTDTQYF
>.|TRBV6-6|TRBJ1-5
CASSFSGVNSNQPQHF
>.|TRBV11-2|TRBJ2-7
CASSPEGRGASYEQYF
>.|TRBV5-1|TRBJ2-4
CASSLRGGMGDIQYF
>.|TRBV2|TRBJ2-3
CASTVADPQYF
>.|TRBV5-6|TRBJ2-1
CASSLPGLYNEQFF
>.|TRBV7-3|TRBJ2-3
CASSFQGAASDTQYF